A selection of T cell receptor beta chains follows, all from one sample in a study of cytomegalovirus exposure and HLA in healthy donors. Sequencing used immunoSEQ multiplex PCR; TCRdb keeps in-frame clones, though not all of them. This table has 200,000 to 250,000 clones, roughly 80% appearing once. The sample comprised PBMCs. These receptor sequences come from a woman aged 40 to 50 in good health and CMV-seronegative. The CDR3 runs from the conserved cysteine through the conserved F or W. D genes are given only for firm matches. The size entry is marked missing in some rows and otherwise reads once, few, many or a size class.

>few|.|TRBV30|TRBJ1-4
CAWTPGPNEKLFF
TGTGCCTGGACTCCAGGCCCCAACGAAAAACTGTTTTTT
>.|TRBD2|TRBV5-1|TRBJ2-1
CASRVSGTSNYNEQFF
TGCGCCAGCAGAGTTTCCGGGACTAGCAATTACAATGAGCAGTTCTTC
>.|TRBD1|TRBV7-9|TRBJ2-5
CASSRSLTGGQETQYF
TGTGCCAGCAGCCGGAGTCTAACAGGGGGCCAAGAGACCCAGTACTTC
>.|TRBD2|TRBV2|TRBJ2-1
CASSRGTSGSWEQFF
TGTGCCAGCAGTAGGGGGACTAGCGGGAGTTGGGAGCAGTTCTTC
>.|TRBD2|TRBV30|TRBJ2-7
CAWGLGTTEQYF
TGTGCCTGGGGACTTGGGACTACCGAGCAGTACTTC
>.|.|TRBV21-1|TRBJ1-5
CASSNLATGDYSNQPQHF
TGTGCCAGCAGCAATCTTGCGACAGGCGATTATAGCAATCAGCCCCAGCATTTT
>few|.|TRBV5-1|TRBJ2-1
CASSFSRGGSYNEQFF
TGCGCCAGCAGCTTTAGTCGCGGAGGCTCTTACAATGAGCAGTTCTTC
>.|TRBD2|TRBV11-1|TRBJ2-3
CASSLITSGSTDTQYF
TGTGCCAGCAGCTTAATCACTAGCGGGAGCACAGATACGCAGTATTTT
>.|.|TRBV5-6|TRBJ2-1
CASSLTGTYNEQFF
TGTGCCAGCAGCTTGACAGGGACCTACAATGAGCAGTTCTTC
>.|.|TRBV19|TRBJ2-5
CASSSQFQTYRETQYF
TGTGCCAGTAGTTCGCAATTCCAAACCTATCGAGAGACCCAGTACTTC
>.|TRBD1|TRBV19|TRBJ1-1
CASSSRTGSDTEAFF
TGTGCCAGTAGTTCACGGACAGGATCGGACACTGAAGCTTTCTTT
>few|TRBD2|TRBV9|TRBJ2-7
CASSEGGAAYEQYF
TGTGCCAGCAGCGAGGGAGGGGCGGCCTACGAGCAGTACTTC
>.|TRBD1|TRBV10-3|TRBJ1-5
CAISSSPTGGFQPQHF
TGTGCCATCAGTTCCAGTCCGACAGGGGGATTCCAGCCCCAGCATTTT
>.|TRBD2|TRBV5-1|TRBJ2-1
CASSLSSGRADEQFF
TGCGCCAGCAGCTTATCAAGCGGGAGGGCAGATGAGCAGTTCTTC
>once|TRBD2|TRBV18|TRBJ2-5
CASSPGTSGELNQETQYF
TGTGCCAGCTCACCAGGGACTAGCGGGGAACTAAACCAAGAGACCCAGTACTTC
>once|.|TRBV5-4|TRBJ2-2
CASSLAVDTGELFF
TGTGCCAGCAGCTTGGCCGTAGACACCGGGGAGCTGTTTTTT
>.|TRBD1|TRBV5-1|TRBJ2-6
CASSLIGQGNSGANVLTF
TGCGCCAGCAGCTTGATCGGACAGGGGAACTCTGGGGCCAACGTCCTGACTTTC
>.|TRBD2|TRBV30|TRBJ2-2
CAWSVPGGIGTGELFF
TGTGCCTGGAGTGTTCCGGGAGGTATAGGCACCGGGGAGCTGTTTTTT